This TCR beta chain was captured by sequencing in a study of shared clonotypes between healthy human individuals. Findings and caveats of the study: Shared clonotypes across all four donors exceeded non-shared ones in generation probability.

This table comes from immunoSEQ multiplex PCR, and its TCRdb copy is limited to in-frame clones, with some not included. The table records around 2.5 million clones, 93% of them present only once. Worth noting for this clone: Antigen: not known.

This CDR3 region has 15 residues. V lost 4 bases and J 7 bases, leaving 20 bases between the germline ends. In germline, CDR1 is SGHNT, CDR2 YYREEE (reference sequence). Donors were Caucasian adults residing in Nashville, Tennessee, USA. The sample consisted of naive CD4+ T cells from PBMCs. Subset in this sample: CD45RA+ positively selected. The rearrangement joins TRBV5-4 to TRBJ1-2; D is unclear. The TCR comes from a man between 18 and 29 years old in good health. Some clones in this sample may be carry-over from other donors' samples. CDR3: CASSPPGVGSVGYTF. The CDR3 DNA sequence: TGTGCCAGCAGCCCTCCAGGTGTCGGGTCTGTTGGCTACACCTTC. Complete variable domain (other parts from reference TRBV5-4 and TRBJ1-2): ETGVTQSPTHLIKTRGQQVTLRCSSQSGHNTVSWYQQALGQGPQFIFQYYREEENGRGNFPPRFSGLQFPNYSSELNVNALELDDSALYLCASSPPGVGSVGYTFGSGTRLTVV.